This entry features one T cell receptor beta chain sequence. No cognate antigen has been identified for it. Base qualities are not provided; no much larger clone lies one nucleotide away. Its CDR3 holds 15 amino acids, cysteine through phenylalanine. The read is trimmed to its CDR3 DNA, 45 bases read in frame from base 1. CDR1 and CDR2 are drawn from the germline V gene (reference sequence): LGHDT, YNNKEL. V trim: 4 bases; J trim: 4 bases; unmatched bases: 6. These data are taken from a study of blood T cell repertoires in COVID-19 (TCRdb year 2020). A note on the overall study: Samples from collaborators originated in the United States, Italy and Spain and spanned both the acute and convalescent phases of COVID-19. Samples were obtained from the ongoing ImmuneRACE study (first 160 participants) and from 1,254 subjects provided by 6 global collaborators. Nearly every sample came with metadata listing a de-identified subject ID, COVID-19 status, age in years and sex. The repertoires were released in a freely available public database meant as a resource for research on the immune response to SARS-CoV-2. Where available, HLA class I and class II types were obtained from metadata supplied by the sample provider rather than from assay-based typing. The dataset comprised deeply sampled blood TCRbeta repertoires from subjects exposed to, actively infected with, or recovered from COVID-19. The material from the prospective study consisted of cDNA or gDNA derived from T cells, B-cell-depleted T cells, or PBMCs.

TCRbeta CDR3 regions were amplified from genomic DNA by means of the immunoSEQ Assay, a bias-controlled multiplex PCR. Processing in the source paper ran as follows. The number of nucleated cells in each sample was estimated by amplification of reference gene primers within the assay. To quantify the absolute abundance of each unique TCRbeta CDR3 rearrangement, sequence reads were collapsed and filtered. Productive Simpson clonality was computed per sample as the square root of Simpson's diversity index over productive rearrangements. In its TCRdb copy, this immuneACCESS table keeps in-frame sequences only and misses some clones. Where compared with another copy, unresolved V genes explain less than half of these, and the others have no known cause. Clonal size and the V and J genes are those of that table, whereas D and trimming came from the DNA. This sample has 210,000 or so clones in its table, and approximately 90% of those were observed once. In total, the top ten clones hold more than 4.5% of the sample.

The collaborating institutions used their own protocols to collect whole blood in K2EDTA tubes. For TCRbeta analysis, collaborator samples were shipped as frozen whole blood, as isolated PBMCs, or as DNA extracted from either sample type. The paper's findings and limits, for the study overall: Clinical and demographic metadata were provided uncurated, with the amount varying by source and participant.

The TCR sequence derives from a middle-aged woman with acute or convalescent COVID-19. Sequencing was carried out using peripheral blood. The chain couples TRBV3-1 (or the pseudogene TRBV3-2) to TRBJ1-1, and 10 junctional nucleotides match TRBD1. The CDR3 protein: CASSLPGTGATEAFF. The bases read TGTGCCAGCAGCCTACCCGGGACAGGGGCCACTGAAGCTTTCTTT.